The 29 T cell receptor beta chains below come from one sample, sequenced in a study of glioma-infiltrating T cells after dendritic cell vaccination. Clones were sequenced by immunoSEQ multiplex PCR, and TCRdb holds only the in-frame ones, with some missing. This sample yields about 92,000 clones, of which 70% to 90% are seen a single time; about a sixth belongs to the top ten. This specimen was blood, taken before dendritic cell vaccination. The source of these receptors is a human donor with glioblastoma.

The chain carries TRBV9 and TRBJ2-2; 13 bases map to TRBD2. From germline, CDR1 is SGDLS and CDR2 YYNGEE. J gave up 0 bases and V 3 bases, and 5 bases lay outside the gene matches. The CDR3 spans 18 residues. The CDR3 region is CASSAGLAGFANTGELFF. The CDR3 DNA reads as TGTGCCAGCAGCGCGGGACTAGCGGGGTTCGCGAACACCGGGGAGCTGTTTTTT.

The rearrangement links TRBV25-1 to TRBJ2-7; 7 bases are shared with TRBD2. Losses at the gene ends were 1 base for V and 0 bases for J; bases not matched to a gene: 6. The CDR3 totals 16 residues. Germline CDR1 and CDR2: MGHDK and SYGVNS. The CDR3 nucleotides read TGTGCCAGCAGTGAATTGGGCGGGGGAAGCTCCTACGAGCAGTACTTC. Translating it yields CASSELGGGSSYEQYF.

The gene calls are TRBV9 and TRBJ2-3; 9 bases are a match to TRBD2. The trim removed 0 bases at V and 5 bases at J, leaving 13 bases unmatched. Germline CDR1 is SGDLS and CDR2 is YYNGEE. This CDR3 has 18 amino acids. The CDR3 region has the DNA TGTGCCAGCAGCGTAGCTCTGCGGGAGGGCCGGATTGGAGATACGCAGTATTTT. It translates to CASSVALREGRIGDTQYF. Filled out from reference TRBV9 and TRBJ2-3, the complete variable domain reads DSGVTQTPKHLITATGQRVTLRCSPRSGDLSVYWYQQSLDQGLQFLIQYYNGEERAKGNILERFSAQQFPDLHSELNLSSLELGDSALYFCASSVALREGRIGDTQYFGPGTRLTVL.

As for this clone: Compared with germline, one end of the junction differs, possibly owing to a read error. The V and J genes are TRBV5-6 and TRBJ2-1, with 8 bases fitting TRBD1. Germline V gene lookup returns CDR1 SGHDT and CDR2 YYEEEE. CDR3 length: 15 amino acids. CDR3 bases: TGTGCCAGCAGCACCTGGACAGGGCGCTACATTGAGCAGTTCTTC. Translated, it gives CASSTWTGRYIEQFF.

The chain has TRBV6-5 and TRBJ2-5; 7 bases line up with TRBD2. Unmatched junction bases numbered 5, after V lost 3 bases and J lost 4 bases. The CDR3 runs to 14 residues. Germline values: CDR1 MNHEY, CDR2 SVGAGI. The CDR3 protein is CASSYTQRGETQYF. The CDR3 nucleotides read TGTGCCAGCAGTTATACCCAGCGGGGAGAGACCCAGTACTTC.

The rearrangement uses TRBV30 and TRBJ1-2; D might be TRBD1 (6 bases). Trimming stripped 0 bases from V and 8 bases from J, with 16 bases between. The CDR3 runs to 14 residues. Per the germline V gene, CDR1 is GTSNPN and CDR2 is SVGIG (reference sequence). CDR3 loop: CAWSVRRQVGGYTF. CDR3 DNA sequence: TGTGCCTGGAGTGTACGACGACAGGTGGGGGGCTACACCTTC.

This clone appeared a few times. The J gene is TRBJ2-5, the V gene TRBV10-3; TRBD2 matches 15 bases. J gave up 3 bases and V 4 bases, and 3 bases lay outside the gene matches. Per germline, CDR1 ENHRY and CDR2 SYGVKD. CDR3 length: 16 amino acids. CDR3 DNA: TGTGCCATCAGTGGGGGACTAGCGGGAGGTGAAGAGACCCAGTACTTC. Translated, it gives CAISGGLAGGEETQYF.

This clone has only one observation. The rearrangement joins TRBV18 to TRBJ2-5; 7 bases align to TRBD2. CDR3 length equals 16 residues. CDR1 is KGHSH and CDR2 is LQKENI in the germline V gene. Trimming at V came to 3 bases and at J to 2 bases, leaving 9 bases not matched to a gene. CDR3 sequence reads: CASSPLGGGRQETQYF. The CDR3 DNA sequence: TGTGCCAGCTCACCGCTGGGGGGGGGAAGACAAGAGACCCAGTACTTC.

The chain couples TRBV25-1 to TRBJ1-2, with D maybe TRBD1 (5 bases). Germline V gives CDR1 MGHDK, CDR2 SYGVNS. V was shortened by 4 bases and J by 4 bases, with 16 bases between the two germline ends. The length of the CDR3 is 15 residues. Written as DNA, the CDR3 is TGTGCCAGCAGTGTGGGGCAGCCTGCTTTCTATGGCTACACCTTC. It encodes CASSVGQPAFYGYTF.

This clone was observed a handful of times. The rearrangement joins TRBV28 to TRBJ2-7, with 12 bases fitting TRBD2. Germline V gives CDR1 MDHEN, CDR2 SYDVKM. V shed 7 bases and J 7 bases; nucleotides not matched to a gene: 8. The CDR3 contains 14 residues. The CDR3 spells CASTSGTSGLEQYF. In nucleotides, the CDR3 is TGTGCCAGCACCTCCGGGACTAGCGGGTTGGAGCAGTACTTC.

V usage is TRBV5-1 and J usage is TRBJ1-1; possibly TRBD1 for D (5 bases). In germline, CDR1 is SGHRS, CDR2 YFSETQ. The germline V and J ends were trimmed by 1 base and 7 bases, with 14 bases remaining between them. CDR3 size: 14 residues. This CDR3 reads CASSLWSTDFEAFF. As DNA, the CDR3 is TGCGCCAGCAGCTTGTGGTCGACAGACTTTGAAGCTTTCTTT. Based on the CDR3 plus reference TRBV5-1 and TRBJ1-1, the full variable domain is KAGVTQTPRYLIKTRGQQVTLSCSPISGHRSVSWYQQTPGQGLQFLFEYFSETQRNKGNFPGRFSGRQFSNSRSEMNVSTLELGDSALYLCASSLWSTDFEAFFGQGTRLTVV.

This rearrangement joins TRBV5-4 to TRBJ2-3; TRBD2 aligns across 14 bases. This CDR3 has 17 amino acids. Germline CDR1 and CDR2: SGHNT and YYREEE (reference sequence). J was trimmed by 0 bases and V by 4 bases; bases with no gene match: 4. DNA of the CDR3: TGTGCCAGCAGCAGGGGACTAGCGGGAGATAGCACAGATACGCAGTATTTT. This codes for CASSRGLAGDSTDTQYF.

The CDR3 sequence: CASSYDRETYEQYF. Written as DNA, the CDR3 is TGTGCCAGCAGCTACGACAGGGAGACCTACGAGCAGTACTTC. This chain connects TRBV7-9 to TRBJ2-7; 7 bases match TRBD1. The CDR3 is made up of 14 amino acids. Unmatched junction bases numbered 5, after V lost 4 bases and J lost 2 bases. CDR1 is SEHNR, CDR2 FQNEAQ, per germline (reference sequence).

CDR3 DNA: TGTGCCACCAGCTCAAACAGGGGGTTCACCGGGGAGCTGTTTTTT. It specifies CATSSNRGFTGELFF. This sequence joins TRBV15 and TRBJ2-2; 8 nucleotides line up with TRBD1. With V trimmed by 5 bases and J by 4 bases, 6 bases remained unmatched. Germline-derived CDR1 and CDR2 are LNHNV and YYDKDF (reference sequence). The CDR3 contains 15 residues.

The rearrangement uses TRBV6-1 and TRBJ1-6, with D possibly TRBD1 on 6 matching bases. The CDR3 runs to 14 residues. V lost 7 bases and J lost 6, with 13 bases in between. Per germline, CDR1 MNHNS and CDR2 SASEGT. In nucleotides, the CDR3 is TGTGCCAGCAAACCGGGACAAGCTAATTCACCCCTCCACTTT. Translating it yields CASKPGQANSPLHF.

This chain uses TRBV5-6 with TRBJ2-7, with 7 bases lining up with TRBD1. There are 15 residues in the CDR3. Losses at the gene ends were 3 bases for V and 2 bases for J; bases not matched to a gene: 8. Germline assignment: CDR1 SGHDT and CDR2 YYEEEE. CDR3 coding DNA: TGTGCCAGCAGCTCCCGGGACAGACTAACCTACGAGCAGTACTTC. It is translated as CASSSRDRLTYEQYF.

The V and J genes are TRBV29-1 and TRBJ1-5, with D unresolved. CDR3 length: 13 residues. Germline V gene lookup returns CDR1 SQVTM and CDR2 ANQGSEA. V lost 1 base and J lost 6, with 10 bases in between. This CDR3 reads CSVEAGTGQPQHF. The CDR3 DNA follows: TGCAGCGTTGAAGCCGGTACTGGTCAGCCCCAGCATTTT.

The J gene is TRBJ1-1, the V gene TRBV7-2; the D is unclear. Germline assignment: CDR1 SGHTA and CDR2 FQGNSA. There are 15 residues in the CDR3. V lost 4 bases to trimming and J lost 5 bases, with 17 bases between them. The CDR3 protein is CASSSLGVGVTEAFF. Here the CDR3 DNA reads TGTGCCAGCAGCTCTCTCGGGGTCGGGGTTACTGAAGCTTTCTTT.

V is TRBV13 and J is TRBJ1-1; D gene uncertain. The germline CDR1 and CDR2 sequences are PRHDT and FYEKMQ (reference sequence). Between the trimmed V and J ends, which lost 4 bases and 11 bases, there was a span of 17 bases. CDR3 length equals 13 residues. DNA for the CDR3: TGTGCCAGCAGCTCCGGCCGCGGGAGGCTGGCTTTCTTT. It codes for CASSSGRGRLAFF.

V is TRBV7-2 and J is TRBJ1-2; D is perhaps TRBD1 (5 bases). Trimming removed 5 bases at V and 7 bases at J, with 8 bases between. The CDR3 length is 11 residues. Germline CDR1 and CDR2: SGHTA and FQGNSA. The CDR3 region has the DNA TGTGCCAGCAGCCAGGGCGGTGGCTACACCTTC. This gives the protein CASSQGGGYTF.

The chain joins TRBV5-1 to TRBJ2-7, with a tentative D call TRBD1 (6 bases). V was trimmed by 4 bases and J by 7 bases, leaving 15 bases between them. The CDR3 covers 13 residues. Germline V lookup: CDR1 SGHRS, CDR2 YFSETQ. In nucleotides, the CDR3 is TGCGCCAGCAGCCTCCAACAGGGTCGGGAGCAGTACTTC. Its protein is CASSLQQGREQYF.

V gene TRBV6-1 combines with J gene TRBJ2-1; TRBD2 matches 11 bases. CDR1 MNHNS and CDR2 SASEGT come from the germline V gene. The CDR3 covers 17 residues. The junction had 6 bases not matched to a gene; V was cut back by 4 bases and J by 1 base. CDR3 protein: CASSAHLAGGSYNEQFF. The DNA of the CDR3 is TGTGCCAGCAGTGCACACCTAGCGGGAGGATCCTACAATGAGCAGTTCTTC.

The CDR3 DNA sequence: TGTGCCAGCAGGGCTACAGGGACGAACACCGGGGAGCTGTTTTTT. This translates into CASRATGTNTGELFF. The chain links TRBV27 to TRBJ2-2, with a possible D match to TRBD1 (6 bases). CDR3 length: 15 residues. V was trimmed by 6 bases and J by 0 bases, leaving 11 bases between them. Germline V lookup: CDR1 MNHEY, CDR2 SMNVEV (reference sequence).

The chain employs TRBV7-2 and TRBJ2-7; no clear D. CDR1 is SGHTA and CDR2 is FQGNSA in the germline V gene. The CDR3 has 14 amino acids. Trimming took off 3 bases at V and 0 bases at J, with 9 bases between the two ends. The CDR3 sequence is CASSFLSNSYEQYF. CDR3 nucleotide sequence: TGTGCCAGCAGCTTTCTAAGTAACTCCTACGAGCAGTACTTC.

The genes are TRBV27 and TRBJ2-1, with 9 bases lining up with TRBD1. The germline V gene encodes CDR1 MNHEY and CDR2 SMNVEV (reference sequence). The J segment lost 1 base and the V segment lost 4 bases, leaving 2 bases of the junction unmatched. The CDR3 contains 15 residues. Here the CDR3 DNA reads TGTGCCAGCAGTTCCGGGACAGGGTCCTACAATGAGCAGTTCTTC. It codes for CASSSGTGSYNEQFF.

The chain joins TRBV28 to TRBJ2-7; 7 bases match TRBD2. Losses at the gene ends were 3 bases for V and 4 bases for J; bases not matched to a gene: 9. The CDR3 spans 15 residues. Germline CDR1 reads MDHEN; CDR2 reads SYDVKM. CDR3 DNA: TGTGCCAGCAGTTTCGGCGGAGGGGAGGGATACGAGCAGTACTTC. It specifies CASSFGGGEGYEQYF.

This sequence joins TRBV5-1 and TRBJ2-5, with 7 bases lining up with TRBD1. Looked up from germline, CDR1 is SGHRS and CDR2 is YFSETQ. This CDR3 comprises 14 residues. With V trimmed by 6 bases and J by 1 base, 6 bases remained unmatched. DNA for the CDR3: TGCGCCAGCACCTCGAGACAGGGCCAAGAGACCCAGTACTTC. It encodes CASTSRQGQETQYF.

This chain connects TRBV7-2 to TRBJ2-1, with D tentatively TRBD2 (5 bases). The V end lost 3 bases, the J end lost 6 bases, and 9 bases lay between the germline ends. Germline loops: CDR1 SGHTA, CDR2 FQGNSA. The CDR3 contains 13 residues. CDR3 sequence (DNA): TGTGCCAGCAGCTTCGCTAGCTCCAATGAGCAGTTCTTC. Amino acid sequence: CASSFASSNEQFF.

The V gene is TRBV7-9, the J gene TRBJ1-2; TRBD1 might be the D (6 bases). The CDR3 is 14 amino acids. The germline V gene encodes CDR1 SEHNR and CDR2 FQNEAQ (reference sequence). V lost 3 bases and J 9 bases, leaving 17 bases between the germline ends. CDR3 loop: CASSFGRGYDRYTF. DNA of the CDR3: TGTGCCAGCAGCTTTGGAAGGGGGTATGATCGCTACACCTTC. Looking up the rest from reference TRBV7-9 and TRBJ1-2 gives the full variable domain: DTGVSQNPRHKITKRGQNVTFRCDPISEHNRLYWYRQTLGQGPEFLTYFQNEAQLEKSRLLSDRFSAERPKGSFSTLEIQRTEQGDSAMYLCASSFGRGYDRYTFGSGTRLTVV.